One and the same sample provided the 29 T cell receptor beta chains below, sequenced in a study of cytomegalovirus exposure and HLA in healthy donors. This PCR relied on a set of 60 Vbeta primers and 13 Jbeta primers. Libraries were prepared by immunoSEQ multiplex PCR; TCRdb keeps only in-frame clonotypes and omits some of them. The data show over 50,000 clones, more than 60% seen once. Sequencing was performed on PBMCs. The receptors here all came from a man between 45 and 60 years old in good health and CMV-seropositive.

The sample holds a few counts of this clone. The rearrangement joins TRBV19 to TRBJ1-1; possibly TRBD1 for D (5 bases). The CDR3 loop spans 14 amino acids. The V and J ends lost 6 bases and 1 base respectively, with 12 bases between them. The germline gives CDR1 LNHDA, CDR2 SQIVND (reference sequence). This chain's CDR3 is CASSRQYSNTEAFF. The CDR3 DNA is TGTGCCAGTAGCCGACAGTATTCGAACACTGAAGCTTTCTTT.

The chain carries TRBV28 and TRBJ1-3; 7 bases align to TRBD1. Germline CDR1 reads MDHEN; CDR2 reads SYDVKM. The CDR3 covers 15 residues. The J segment lost 8 bases and the V segment lost 5 bases, leaving 12 bases of the junction unmatched. The CDR3 spells CASSPSGQRSDTIYF. As DNA, the CDR3 is TGTGCCAGCAGTCCATCGGGACAGCGGAGTGACACCATATATTTT.

A note on this clone: The junction differs from germline at one of its ends, possibly a read error. The genes are TRBV5-4 and TRBJ2-1; 11 nucleotides agree with TRBD2. This CDR3 has 19 residues. Per germline, CDR1 SGHNT and CDR2 YYREEE (reference sequence). The CDR3: CASILGGLAGGSPVNEQFF. In DNA, the CDR3 is TGTGCCAGCATCTTGGGGGGCCTAGCGGGAGGCTCACCGGTGAATGAGCAGTTCTTC.

This chain connects TRBV9 to TRBJ2-2, with D perhaps matching TRBD2 (6 bases). This CDR3 comprises 14 residues. Germline assignment: CDR1 SGDLS and CDR2 YYNGEE. V lost 4 bases and J 5 bases, leaving 12 bases between the germline ends. Here the CDR3 reads CASSTRLVTGELFF. DNA of the CDR3: TGTGCCAGCAGCACCCGACTAGTGACCGGGGAGCTGTTTTTT.

The rearrangement joins TRBV14 to TRBJ2-1; D might be TRBD2 (6 bases). Germline V gene data show CDR1 as SGHDN and CDR2 as FVKESK. V lost 1 base to trimming and J lost 0 bases, with 10 bases between them. This CDR3 region has 16 residues. This CDR3 is CASSQGDSRSYNEQFF. The CDR3 region has the DNA TGTGCCAGCAGCCAAGGGGACTCCCGCTCCTACAATGAGCAGTTCTTC.

This clone was found a few times. The rearrangement joins TRBV11-2 to TRBJ2-5, with 9 bases aligning to TRBD1. The J segment lost 5 bases and the V segment lost 1 base, leaving 5 bases of the junction unmatched. The CDR3 length is 15 residues. Per germline, CDR1 SGHAT and CDR2 FQNNGV. As DNA, the CDR3 is TGTGCCAGCAGCTTAGGGGGACAGGGATGGGAGACCCAGTACTTC. This gives the protein CASSLGGQGWETQYF.

For the CDR3, the DNA is TGTGCCAGCAGCGTAGGGTTGCCTCGACAGAACTATGGCTACACCTTC. Translated: CASSVGLPRQNYGYTF. V usage is TRBV9 and J usage is TRBJ1-2, with D possibly TRBD1 on 5 matching bases. The germline gives CDR1 SGDLS, CDR2 YYNGEE. The CDR3 loop spans 16 amino acids. V was pared by 0 bases and J by 2 bases, with 14 bases between.

J is TRBJ1-1 and V is TRBV7-9; D is uncertain. Germline values: CDR1 SEHNR, CDR2 FQNEAQ (reference sequence). The CDR3 length is 13 residues. V was pared by 3 bases and J by 7 bases, with 12 bases between. This CDR3 is CASSLSSPGEAFF. The CDR3 bases are TGTGCCAGCAGCTTGAGTTCCCCGGGTGAAGCTTTCTTT.

The chain has TRBV2 and TRBJ1-6; D ambiguous. Germline CDR1 SNHLY, CDR2 FYNNEI. CDR3 length: 15 amino acids. With 7 bases removed from V and 5 bases from J, the gap between germline ends came to 15 bases. The chain's CDR3 is CASMSQLRNNSPLHF. The CDR3, as DNA: TGTGCCAGCATGTCACAGCTAAGAAATAATTCACCCCTCCACTTT.

The rearrangement links TRBV7-9 to TRBJ2-2; 12 bases align to TRBD2. The germline CDR1 and CDR2 sequences are SEHNR and FQNEAQ (reference sequence). Trimming cost V 4 bases and J 1 base; bases outside gene matches: 4. This CDR3 is built from 17 residues. The CDR3, as DNA: TGTGCCAGCAGCTCCGGACTAGCGGGGAGGAACACCGGGGAGCTGTTTTTT. Protein: CASSSGLAGRNTGELFF.

The chain has TRBV5-1 and TRBJ2-7; D remains ambiguous. The V end lost 0 bases, the J end lost 3 bases, and 13 bases lay between the germline ends. The CDR3 runs 15 residues. Germline loops: CDR1 SGHRS, CDR2 YFSETQ. CDR3 region: CASSLVSGSGYEQYF. The CDR3 DNA sequence: TGCGCCAGCAGCTTGGTGTCCGGATCGGGCTACGAGCAGTACTTC.

This clone showed up just once. The chain combines TRBV2 with TRBJ2-2, with no clear D. The germline V gene encodes CDR1 SNHLY and CDR2 FYNNEI. The CDR3 has 14 residues. V dropped 4 bases and J dropped 6 bases, with 12 bases sitting between them. The CDR3 is CASSAQTISGELFF. The CDR3 nucleotides are TGTGCCAGCAGTGCCCAAACTATCTCCGGGGAGCTGTTTTTT.

The rearrangement joins TRBV6-5 to TRBJ1-6; D remains ambiguous. The CDR3 has 15 residues. Germline values: CDR1 MNHEY, CDR2 SVGAGI. V was trimmed by 7 bases and J by 0 bases, leaving 10 bases between them. CDR3 sequence (DNA): TGTGCCAGCACCGACACGAGCTCCTATAATTCACCCCTCCACTTT. This gives the protein CASTDTSSYNSPLHF.

The chain employs TRBV4-2 and TRBJ2-3; 11 bases line up with TRBD2. This CDR3 spans 16 amino acids. The V gene's germline CDR1 is LGHNA and CDR2 YNFKEQ. The ends lost 2 bases at V and 0 bases at J; junction bases unmatched: 1. The CDR3 loop reads CASSQRTSGSTDTQYF. The CDR3 DNA is TGTGCCAGCAGCCAACGGACTAGCGGGAGCACAGATACGCAGTATTTT.

The chain joins TRBV5-5 to TRBJ2-1; TRBD2 agrees at 12 bases. Looked up from germline, CDR1 is SGHKS and CDR2 is YYEKEE (reference sequence). V shed 3 bases and J 6 bases; nucleotides not matched to a gene: 13. The CDR3 is 18 residues long. In DNA form, the CDR3 reads TGTGCCAGCAGCTCGACTAGCGGGAGCCTACGCTTTGCCAATGAGCAGTTCTTC. It codes for CASSSTSGSLRFANEQFF.

V and J are TRBV7-7 and TRBJ2-6; D unclear. This CDR3 spans 15 amino acids. Germline V gene sequence: CDR1 SSHAT, CDR2 FNYEAQ (reference sequence). The germline V and J ends were trimmed by 11 bases and 0 bases, with 14 bases remaining between them. The CDR3 DNA is TGTGCCGTCCTACAGCAGAGCTCTGGGGCCAACGTCCTGACTTTC. This encodes CAVLQQSSGANVLTF.

The chain combines TRBV5-1 with TRBJ2-3, with a possible D match to TRBD1 (5 bases). This CDR3 spans 14 amino acids. CDR1 and CDR2 (germline): SGHRS, YFSETQ. With 3 bases removed from V and 2 bases from J, the gap between germline ends came to 10 bases. As DNA, the CDR3 is TGCGCCAGCAGCTCGGAAGGGGCCACAGATACGCAGTATTTT. It specifies CASSSEGATDTQYF.

The V and J genes are TRBV9 and TRBJ2-1; perhaps TRBD2 as D (6 bases). The CDR3 is made up of 15 amino acids. CDR1 is SGDLS, CDR2 YYNGEE, per germline. With 3 bases removed from V and 13 bases from J, the gap between germline ends came to 23 bases. As DNA, the CDR3 is TGTGCCAGCAGCGCATCGATGGGAGGTGGAGAGGCCCAGTTCTTC. This translates into CASSASMGGGEAQFF.

J is TRBJ1-1 and V is TRBV5-1; 8 nucleotides agree with TRBD1. The CDR3 totals 15 residues. The V segment lost 5 bases and the J segment 5 bases; nucleotides outside the gene matches: 11. Germline-derived CDR1 and CDR2 are SGHRS and YFSETQ. The CDR3 nucleotides are TGCGCCAGCAGGTTGCGGTCAGGGGGCGGAACTGAAGCTTTCTTT. It is translated as CASRLRSGGGTEAFF.

This chain links TRBV2 with TRBJ1-5; 8 bases match TRBD1. V gave up 5 bases and J gave up 6 bases; unmatched junction bases: 6. The CDR3 has 14 residues. CDR1 is SNHLY and CDR2 is FYNNEI in the germline V gene. The CDR3 nucleotides read TGTGCCAGCAGTACCGGACAGGGAGCTCAGCCCCAGCATTTT. Amino acids: CASSTGQGAQPQHF.

V gene TRBV10-2 combines with J gene TRBJ2-3, with 7 bases identical to TRBD2. The CDR3 runs 15 residues. CDR1 WSHSY and CDR2 SAAADI come from the germline V gene. Trimming cost V 2 bases and J 1 base; bases outside gene matches: 3. CDR3 DNA: TGCGCCAGCAGTGAGGCTAGCGGACGCACAGATACGCAGTATTTT. It codes for CASSEASGRTDTQYF.

About this clone: This specimen includes other DNA sequences encoding the same CDR3. The V call is TRBV19, the J call TRBJ2-7; 7 bases fit TRBD2. There are 13 residues in the CDR3. The V gene's germline CDR1 is LNHDA and CDR2 SQIVND (reference sequence). V gave up 1 base and J gave up 4 bases; unmatched junction bases: 1. The CDR3, as DNA: TGTGCCAGTAGTATAGCGGGGGGATACGAGCAGTACTTC. This translates into CASSIAGGYEQYF.

The CDR3 region is CASSPRQVPNTEAFF. CDR3 bases: TGTGCCAGCAGCCCCCGACAGGTCCCGAACACTGAAGCTTTCTTT. This chain joins TRBV7-2 and TRBJ1-1; the D gene is possibly TRBD1 (6 bases). CDR3 length equals 15 residues. V shed 5 bases and J shed 1 base, with 14 bases lying between them. Germline assignment: CDR1 SGHTA and CDR2 FQGNSA.

This clone has only a few counts. The chain recombines TRBV2 with TRBJ1-5, with 8 bases that match TRBD1. The CDR3 consists of 14 residues. V lost 3 bases to trimming and J lost 6 bases; unmatched junction nucleotides: 4. In germline, CDR1 is SNHLY, CDR2 FYNNEI. This CDR3 is CASSENRGTQPQHF. In DNA form, the CDR3 reads TGTGCCAGCAGTGAGAACAGGGGGACTCAGCCCCAGCATTTT.

The chain carries TRBV6-6 and TRBJ1-2; D unclear. CDR1 MNHNY and CDR2 SVGAGI come from the germline V gene (reference sequence). With 4 bases removed from V and 4 bases from J, the gap between germline ends came to 10 bases. The CDR3 has 13 residues. CDR3 coding DNA: TGTGCCAGCAGTTTCGAGGGTAGCTATGGCTACACCTTC. This codes for CASSFEGSYGYTF.

This chain links TRBV6-1 with TRBJ1-3; TRBD1 aligns across 10 bases. Losses at the gene ends were 0 bases for V and 9 bases for J; bases not matched to a gene: 2. This CDR3 is built from 14 residues. Germline CDR1 is MNHNS and CDR2 is SASEGT. CDR3 sequence reads: CASSEAGQGTTIYF. CDR3 coding DNA: TGTGCCAGCAGTGAAGCGGGACAGGGGACCACCATATATTTT.

The J gene is TRBJ2-1, the V gene TRBV14; 8 bases fit TRBD1. V gave up 6 bases and J gave up 9 bases; unmatched junction bases: 7. The CDR3 has 13 amino acids. Looked up from germline, CDR1 is SGHDN and CDR2 is FVKESK. The CDR3 DNA is TGTGCCAGCAGAACACAGGGGGTCGGTGAGCAGTTCTTC. It is translated as CASRTQGVGEQFF.

This chain connects TRBV28 to TRBJ2-6; TRBD1 might be the D (5 bases). The CDR3 consists of 15 residues. Germline assignment: CDR1 MDHEN and CDR2 SYDVKM. V dropped 6 bases and J dropped 4 bases, with 13 bases sitting between them. CDR3 coding DNA: TGTGCCAGCAGACCCGGACAAATCGGGGCCAACGTCCTGACTTTC. It codes for CASRPGQIGANVLTF.

The chain is built from TRBV28 and TRBJ2-7; D not certain. CDR1 and CDR2 from the germline V gene are MDHEN and SYDVKM. CDR3 length: 12 residues. Trimming pared 3 bases from V and 3 bases from J, leaving 6 bases between. The CDR3 coding sequence is TGTGCCAGCAGTTTGAGTAACTACGAGCAGTACTTC. This translates into CASSLSNYEQYF.